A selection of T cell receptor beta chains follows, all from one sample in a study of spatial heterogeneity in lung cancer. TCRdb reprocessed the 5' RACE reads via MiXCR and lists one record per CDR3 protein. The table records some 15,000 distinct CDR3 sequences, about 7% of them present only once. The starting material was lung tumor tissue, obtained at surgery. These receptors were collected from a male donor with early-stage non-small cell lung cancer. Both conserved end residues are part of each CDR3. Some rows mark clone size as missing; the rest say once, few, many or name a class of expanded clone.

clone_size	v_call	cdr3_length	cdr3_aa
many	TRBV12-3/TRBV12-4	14	CASSLRQGNQPQHF
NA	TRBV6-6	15	CASSALATSTDTQYF
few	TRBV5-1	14	CASSFQGAPDTQYF
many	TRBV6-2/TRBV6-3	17	CASSSPPHRGGTTEAFF
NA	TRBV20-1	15	CSAWDSRSSGNTIYF
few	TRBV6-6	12	CASRVGMGIQYF
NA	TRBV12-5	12	CASGLVYYEQYF
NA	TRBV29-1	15	CSVDGQRGGSYTQYF
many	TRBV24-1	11	CATSQSSIQYF
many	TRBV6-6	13	CASRNYWDTEAFF
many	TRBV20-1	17	CSARSTPSGRSSYEQYF